The 5 T cell receptor beta chains below were found in one sample sequenced in a study of cytomegalovirus exposure and HLA in healthy donors. Using immunoSEQ multiplex PCR, the repertoire was profiled, and TCRdb retains in-frame clones only, with some absent. The sample has approximately 150,000 clones; approximately 86% are singletons. The sequenced material came from PBMCs. These receptors came from a man aged 25 to 40 in good health and CMV-seropositive.

The CDR3 coding sequence is TGTGCCACCAGCAGTGTTATCTTGGGGCTAGCGGTCCGAGAGCAGTTCTTC. It translates to CATSSVILGLAVREQFF. The chain carries TRBV15 and TRBJ2-1; 7 bases are shared with TRBD2. CDR1 LNHNV and CDR2 YYDKDF come from the germline V gene (reference sequence). The length of the CDR3 is 17 residues. V trimming: 3 bases; J trimming: 10 bases; junction bases outside the gene matches: 18. The whole variable domain, filled in from reference TRBV15 and TRBJ2-1, reads DAMVIQNPRYQVTQFGKPVTLSCSQTLNHNVMYWYQQKSSQAPKLLFHYYDKDFNNEADTPDNFQSRRPNTSFCFLDIRSPGLGDTAMYLCATSSVILGLAVREQFFGPGTRLTVL.

This clone has just one count. CDR3 in DNA: TGTGCCAGCTCCCCCGGACAGGGCGTCGGCTACGAGCAGTACTTC. It yields the protein CASSPGQGVGYEQYF. V usage is TRBV18 and J usage is TRBJ2-7; 8 nucleotides line up with TRBD1. CDR1 KGHSH and CDR2 LQKENI come from the germline V gene. This CDR3 region has 15 residues. V lost 6 bases and J lost 3; bases outside the gene matches: 10.

The chain is built from TRBV9 and TRBJ2-2; tentatively, D is TRBD1 (6 bases). Germline loops: CDR1 SGDLS, CDR2 YYNGEE. Trimming stripped 5 bases from V and 0 bases from J, with 14 bases between. The CDR3 runs to 16 residues. The CDR3 DNA reads TGTGCCAGCAGTTTCGGACAGCTCTCGAACACCGGGGAGCTGTTTTTT. It codes for CASSFGQLSNTGELFF.

This clone was detected once. As DNA, the CDR3 is TGTGCCAGCAGTTACTCGAGGACAGGGACCGAGCAGTACTTC. The encoded protein is CASSYSRTGTEQYF. The gene calls are TRBV6-5 and TRBJ2-7; 8 bases are a match to TRBD1. The length of the CDR3 is 14 residues. The germline gives CDR1 MNHEY, CDR2 SVGAGI. J gave up 6 bases and V 0 bases, and 4 bases lay outside the gene matches.

The CDR3 protein is CASSYHRDVQETQYF. As DNA, the CDR3 is TGCGCCAGCAGCTACCACAGGGATGTGCAAGAGACCCAGTACTTC. The chain couples TRBV4-1 to TRBJ2-5; TRBD1 is a possible D gene (6 bases). The CDR3 length is 15 residues. Germline V gene data show CDR1 as MGHRA and CDR2 as YSYEKL. V was shortened by 5 bases and J by 2 bases, with 15 bases between the two germline ends.